The 28 T cell receptor beta chains in this list originate from one sample, sequenced in a study of blood T cells in healthy people across ages (dated by TCRdb to the mid-2010s). Preparation of the library involved 5' RACE. The sequencing machine was an Illumina HiSeq 2500. A second PCR of 7 to 11 cycles was performed with a sample-barcoded 5' primer and a J-beta primer mix. TCRdb reran the public reads through fastp at Q25 and MiXCR, keeping productive beta chains. Here each entry gathers all rows of one CDR3 protein and keeps the most common genes and DNA. The sample contains roughly 1.5 million distinct CDR3 sequences, approximately 42% of them found a single time. Jointly, the top ten make up about 4.1% of the sample. The sample was blood. The receptors were sampled from a woman under 30 in good health.

This chain links TRBV10-3 with TRBJ2-3; tentative D call: TRBD2 (6 bases). The CDR3 extends over 15 amino acids. With 7 bases removed from V and 8 bases from J, the gap between germline ends came to 22 bases. Germline CDR1 reads ENHRY; CDR2 reads SYGVKD. This CDR3 reads CAIMASGKGGGTQYF. CDR3 coding DNA: TGTGCCATCATGGCCTCCGGGAAGGGAGGAGGTACGCAGTATTTT.

The CDR3 spells CASSVEVLAGYYDQPQHF. The DNA of the CDR3 is TGTGCCAGCAGCGTAGAGGTTTTGGCAGGGTATTATGATCAGCCCCAGCATTTT. The chain recombines TRBV9 with TRBJ1-5, with D perhaps TRBD1 (5 bases). The germline V and J ends were trimmed by 0 bases and 5 bases, with 21 bases remaining between them. The germline CDR1 and CDR2 sequences are SGDLS and YYNGEE. There are 18 residues in the CDR3.

The chain uses TRBV13 and TRBJ1-5; 9 nucleotides agree with TRBD1. V lost 4 bases to trimming and J lost 8 bases; unmatched junction nucleotides: 12. Germline CDR1 PRHDT, CDR2 FYEKMQ (reference sequence). The CDR3 covers 16 residues. CDR3 region: CASSSPGTGHRKPQHF. The CDR3 DNA sequence: TGTGCCAGCAGCTCCCCTGGGACAGGGCATAGAAAGCCCCAGCATTTT. The entire variable domain, with the rest obtained from reference TRBV13 and TRBJ1-5, is as follows: AAGVIQSPRHLIKEKRETATLKCYPIPRHDTVYWYQQGPGQDPQFLISFYEKMQSDKGSIPDRFSAQQFSDYHSELNMSSLELGDSALYFCASSSPGTGHRKPQHFGDGTRLSIL.

The rearrangement uses TRBV6-4 and TRBJ2-5; 10 bases fit TRBD2. The CDR3 runs 15 residues. CDR1 and CDR2 (germline): MRHNA, SNTAGT. Trimming cost V 6 bases and J 11 bases; bases outside gene matches: 15. For the CDR3, the DNA is TGTGCCAGCAGACACAGCGGGGGGGCCAACAATGAGCAGTACTTC. Encoded protein: CASRHSGGANNEQYF.

The chain has TRBV7-9 and TRBJ2-7; 9 nucleotides agree with TRBD2. Germline V CDR1 and CDR2: SEHNR, FQNEAQ (reference sequence). This CDR3 contains 14 residues. V lost 2 bases, J lost 7 bases, and 6 bases stayed unmatched. The CDR3 DNA reads TGTGCCAGCAGCTTACTAGCGGGATCCAATGAGCAGTACTTC. Translation: CASSLLAGSNEQYF.

This clonotype was found once. The genes are TRBV6-2 or TRBV6-3 and TRBJ2-7, with 13 positions matching TRBD2. The CDR3 spans 16 residues. Germline CDR1 and CDR2: MNHEY and SVGEGT. With V trimmed by 6 bases and J by 4 bases, 9 bases remained unmatched. The CDR3 is CASSRLGLAGIYEQYF. CDR3 DNA sequence: TGTGCCAGCAGCCGCCTGGGACTAGCGGGAATATACGAGCAGTACTTC.

The chain joins TRBV15 to TRBJ2-7; 9 bases are shared with TRBD1. The ends lost 5 bases at V and 6 bases at J; junction bases unmatched: 11. This CDR3 is built from 15 residues. The germline CDR1 and CDR2 sequences are LNHNV and YYDKDF (reference sequence). CDR3 loop: CATSGAPNRGPEQYF. The CDR3 nucleotides read TGTGCCACCAGCGGGGCCCCAAACAGGGGGCCCGAGCAGTACTTC.

The chain has TRBV3-1 and TRBJ2-4, with 7 bases aligning to TRBD1. J was trimmed by 7 bases and V by 2 bases; bases with no gene match: 2. Germline CDR1 reads LGHDT; CDR2 reads YNNKEL (reference sequence). This CDR3 contains 13 residues. In DNA, the CDR3 is TGTGCCAGCAGCCAATCCAGGGGGAACATTCAGTACTTC. It codes for CASSQSRGNIQYF.

V and J are TRBV14 and TRBJ1-2; maybe TRBD1 (6 bases). Germline V gene sequence: CDR1 SGHDN, CDR2 FVKESK. Trimming stripped 5 bases from V and 8 bases from J, with 12 bases between. There are 12 residues in the CDR3. Here the CDR3 DNA reads TGTGCCAGCAGCTACGTCAGGGGCGGCTACACCTTC. Its protein product is CASSYVRGGYTF.

The rearrangement links TRBV5-1 to TRBJ2-1; D gene ambiguous. Trimming removed 5 bases from V and 6 bases from J, with 6 bases in between. The V gene's germline CDR1 is SGHRS and CDR2 YFSETQ. The length of the CDR3 is 11 residues. CDR3 sequence reads: CASRSANEQFF. For the CDR3, the DNA is TGCGCCAGCAGAAGTGCCAATGAGCAGTTCTTC.

Notes on this clonotype: An end of the junction does not agree with germline; a read error may underlie this. The chain is built from TRBV27 and TRBJ2-7; D is perhaps TRBD1 or TRBD2 (5 bases each). This CDR3 spans 13 amino acids. The germline V gene encodes CDR1 MNHEY and CDR2 SMNVEV (reference sequence). DNA for the CDR3: TGTGCCAGCAGTCCGGGACCGGTATACGGGCAGTACTTC. This sequence encodes CASSPGPVYGQYF.

This sequence joins TRBV4-1 and TRBJ1-1; D not certain. Germline CDR1 is MGHRA and CDR2 is YSYEKL. V was cut by 3 bases and J by 1 base, with 12 bases left in between. This CDR3 region has 15 residues. CDR3 sequence: CASSQLVLTNTEAFF. In nucleotides, the CDR3 is TGCGCCAGCAGCCAGCTAGTCTTGACGAACACTGAAGCTTTCTTT.

This clonotype has just one count. This chain links TRBV23-1 with TRBJ1-5; unclear D gene. TRBV23-1 has ORF status, its function being uncertain. CDR3 size: 14 residues. Trimming took off 6 bases at V and 8 bases at J, with 17 bases between the two ends. CDR3 DNA: TGCGCCAGCAGACTACCCGATATGAAAGAGCCCCAGCATTTT. Its protein is CASRLPDMKEPQHF.

The CDR3 protein is CASSLVASGAADTQYF. CDR3 in DNA: TGTGCCAGCAGCTTAGTGGCTAGCGGGGCGGCAGATACGCAGTATTTT. V is TRBV7-2 and J is TRBJ2-3; 9 nucleotides line up with TRBD2. Per the germline V gene, CDR1 is SGHTA and CDR2 is FQGNSA. V trimming: 1 base; J trimming: 4 bases; junction bases outside the gene matches: 6. This CDR3 is built from 16 residues.

The chain is built from TRBV6-2 or TRBV6-3 and TRBJ1-5; D uncertain. Germline CDR1 is MNHEY and CDR2 is SVGEGT. Trimming shortened V by 5 bases and J by 4 bases, and 15 bases separated the two germline ends. This CDR3 spans 15 amino acids. Written as DNA, the CDR3 is TGTGCCAGCAGTCCCTCCGGTTTGGGGAATCAGCCCCAGCATTTT. Its translation: CASSPSGLGNQPQHF.

The rearrangement uses TRBV5-1 and TRBJ2-3, with TRBD2 matching 9 bases. The V gene's germline CDR1 is SGHRS and CDR2 YFSETQ. CDR3 length equals 15 residues. Unmatched junction bases numbered 1, after V lost 0 bases and J lost 2 bases. The CDR3 region has the DNA TGCGCCAGCAGCTTGGCTAGCGGGATCACAGATACGCAGTATTTT. Amino acids: CASSLASGITDTQYF.

In this sample, this clonotype turned up a few times. The chain carries TRBV9 and TRBJ1-2; 9 nucleotides align to TRBD1. The V and J ends lost 2 bases and 4 bases, in that order; junction bases with no gene match: 6. This CDR3 has 15 residues. Germline CDR1 reads SGDLS; CDR2 reads YYNGEE. CDR3 nucleotides: TGTGCCAGCAGCGTCCTTGGGACAGGGACCTATGGCTACACCTTC. Amino acid sequence: CASSVLGTGTYGYTF.

This clonotype came up a few times. The genes are TRBV12-3 or TRBV12-4 and TRBJ1-1; unclear D gene. This CDR3 has 12 amino acids. V was shortened by 2 bases and J by 6 bases, with 7 bases between the two germline ends. The CDR3 spells CASSLHPAEAFF. The DNA of the CDR3 is TGTGCCAGCAGTTTACACCCAGCTGAAGCTTTCTTT.

J is TRBJ1-3 and V is TRBV7-9; D perhaps matches TRBD1 (5 bases). Germline V lookup: CDR1 SEHNR, CDR2 FQNEAQ (reference sequence). The CDR3 totals 16 residues. Trimming removed 3 bases at V and 0 bases at J, with 12 bases between. In DNA, the CDR3 is TGTGCCAGCAGCTTCCCCCAGGGCGACTCTGGAAACACCATATATTTT. This encodes CASSFPQGDSGNTIYF. Drawing the rest from reference TRBV7-9 and TRBJ1-3, the complete variable domain is DTGVSQNPRHKITKRGQNVTFRCDPISEHNRLYWYRQTLGQGPEFLTYFQNEAQLEKSRLLSDRFSAERPKGSFSTLEIQRTEQGDSAMYLCASSFPQGDSGNTIYFGEGSWLTVV.

This clonotype appeared a few times. The rearrangement links TRBV4-1 to TRBJ1-1; a possible D gene is TRBD1 (5 bases). Trimming took 1 base from V and 2 from J, leaving 8 bases between them. Germline values: CDR1 MGHRA, CDR2 YSYEKL. The CDR3 length is 14 residues. DNA for the CDR3: TGCGCCAGCAGCCAAGCCGGGACCAACACTGAAGCTTTCTTT. Protein product: CASSQAGTNTEAFF.

This clonotype was picked up a small number of times. The chain joins TRBV29-1 to TRBJ2-7; no clear D. The CDR3 length is 15 residues. Between the trimmed V and J ends, which lost 2 bases and 3 bases, there was a span of 17 bases. Germline-derived CDR1 and CDR2 are SQVTM and ANQGSEA. CDR3 loop: CSVEYPGLRGYEQYF. The CDR3 nucleotides read TGCAGCGTTGAATATCCGGGCCTAAGAGGCTACGAGCAGTACTTC.

In this sample, this clonotype turned up a few times. The chain has TRBV6-5 and TRBJ2-3; 8 nucleotides align to TRBD2. In germline, CDR1 is MNHEY, CDR2 SVGAGI. J lost 5 bases, V lost 4 bases, and 2 bases had no gene match. The CDR3 sequence is 13 residues long. The CDR3 spells CASSWLAGDTQYF. The CDR3 DNA sequence: TGTGCCAGCAGTTGGCTAGCGGGAGATACGCAGTATTTT.

The chain uses TRBV14 and TRBJ1-4, with D unclear. Deletions cut 10 bases from V and 2 bases from J, with 17 bases between. Germline V gene sequence: CDR1 SGHDN, CDR2 FVKESK. This CDR3 comprises 15 residues. The CDR3 sequence: CATRLGRITNEKLFF. In nucleotides, the CDR3 is TGTGCCACCCGGTTGGGGAGAATCACTAATGAAAAACTGTTTTTT.

This clonotype has a handful of counts. The chain joins TRBV12-3 or TRBV12-4 to TRBJ2-3; no clear D gene. Trimming took 6 bases from V and 0 from J, leaving 16 bases between them. This CDR3 region has 16 residues. CDR3 sequence (DNA): TGTGCCAGCAGGCCTTTCCTAGTCCTTAGCACAGATACGCAGTATTTT. Residues: CASRPFLVLSTDTQYF.

The chain links TRBV7-2 to TRBJ2-1, with 8 bases aligning to TRBD1. V lost 4 bases, J lost 9 bases, and 8 bases stayed unmatched. CDR3 length: 14 amino acids. CDR1 SGHTA and CDR2 FQGNSA come from the germline V gene. In DNA, the CDR3 is TGTGCCAGCAGCTATAGGACAGGGCAAGCTGAGCAGTTCTTC. This codes for CASSYRTGQAEQFF.

The rearrangement links TRBV3-1 to TRBJ2-4; maybe TRBD1 (6 bases). With the DNA end fitting TRBJ2-7 better, the J assignment may be wrong. From germline, CDR1 is LGHDT and CDR2 YNNKEL (reference sequence). The CDR3 spans 15 residues. The CDR3 DNA sequence: TGTGCCAGCAGGCTCCGTAGGGGGACGGCCTACGAGCAGTACTTC. Translation gives CASRLRRGTAYEQYF.

The chain carries TRBV4-1 and TRBJ1-6; D unclear. V was trimmed by 0 bases and J by 6 bases, leaving 12 bases between them. The CDR3 extends over 16 amino acids. The germline gives CDR1 MGHRA, CDR2 YSYEKL. The CDR3 bases are TGCGCCAGCAGCCAAGATGGGAGGACTCCTAATTCACCCCTCCACTTT. Protein product: CASSQDGRTPNSPLHF.

V is TRBV27 and J is TRBJ2-1; 14 bases match TRBD2. The junction had 7 bases not matched to a gene; V was cut back by 3 bases and J by 9 bases. Per the germline V gene, CDR1 is MNHEY and CDR2 is SMNVEV (reference sequence). The CDR3 is 16 residues long. CDR3 in amino acids: CASSFSGLAGVGEQFF. In nucleotides, the CDR3 is TGTGCCAGCAGTTTTTCGGGACTAGCGGGAGTTGGTGAGCAGTTCTTC.